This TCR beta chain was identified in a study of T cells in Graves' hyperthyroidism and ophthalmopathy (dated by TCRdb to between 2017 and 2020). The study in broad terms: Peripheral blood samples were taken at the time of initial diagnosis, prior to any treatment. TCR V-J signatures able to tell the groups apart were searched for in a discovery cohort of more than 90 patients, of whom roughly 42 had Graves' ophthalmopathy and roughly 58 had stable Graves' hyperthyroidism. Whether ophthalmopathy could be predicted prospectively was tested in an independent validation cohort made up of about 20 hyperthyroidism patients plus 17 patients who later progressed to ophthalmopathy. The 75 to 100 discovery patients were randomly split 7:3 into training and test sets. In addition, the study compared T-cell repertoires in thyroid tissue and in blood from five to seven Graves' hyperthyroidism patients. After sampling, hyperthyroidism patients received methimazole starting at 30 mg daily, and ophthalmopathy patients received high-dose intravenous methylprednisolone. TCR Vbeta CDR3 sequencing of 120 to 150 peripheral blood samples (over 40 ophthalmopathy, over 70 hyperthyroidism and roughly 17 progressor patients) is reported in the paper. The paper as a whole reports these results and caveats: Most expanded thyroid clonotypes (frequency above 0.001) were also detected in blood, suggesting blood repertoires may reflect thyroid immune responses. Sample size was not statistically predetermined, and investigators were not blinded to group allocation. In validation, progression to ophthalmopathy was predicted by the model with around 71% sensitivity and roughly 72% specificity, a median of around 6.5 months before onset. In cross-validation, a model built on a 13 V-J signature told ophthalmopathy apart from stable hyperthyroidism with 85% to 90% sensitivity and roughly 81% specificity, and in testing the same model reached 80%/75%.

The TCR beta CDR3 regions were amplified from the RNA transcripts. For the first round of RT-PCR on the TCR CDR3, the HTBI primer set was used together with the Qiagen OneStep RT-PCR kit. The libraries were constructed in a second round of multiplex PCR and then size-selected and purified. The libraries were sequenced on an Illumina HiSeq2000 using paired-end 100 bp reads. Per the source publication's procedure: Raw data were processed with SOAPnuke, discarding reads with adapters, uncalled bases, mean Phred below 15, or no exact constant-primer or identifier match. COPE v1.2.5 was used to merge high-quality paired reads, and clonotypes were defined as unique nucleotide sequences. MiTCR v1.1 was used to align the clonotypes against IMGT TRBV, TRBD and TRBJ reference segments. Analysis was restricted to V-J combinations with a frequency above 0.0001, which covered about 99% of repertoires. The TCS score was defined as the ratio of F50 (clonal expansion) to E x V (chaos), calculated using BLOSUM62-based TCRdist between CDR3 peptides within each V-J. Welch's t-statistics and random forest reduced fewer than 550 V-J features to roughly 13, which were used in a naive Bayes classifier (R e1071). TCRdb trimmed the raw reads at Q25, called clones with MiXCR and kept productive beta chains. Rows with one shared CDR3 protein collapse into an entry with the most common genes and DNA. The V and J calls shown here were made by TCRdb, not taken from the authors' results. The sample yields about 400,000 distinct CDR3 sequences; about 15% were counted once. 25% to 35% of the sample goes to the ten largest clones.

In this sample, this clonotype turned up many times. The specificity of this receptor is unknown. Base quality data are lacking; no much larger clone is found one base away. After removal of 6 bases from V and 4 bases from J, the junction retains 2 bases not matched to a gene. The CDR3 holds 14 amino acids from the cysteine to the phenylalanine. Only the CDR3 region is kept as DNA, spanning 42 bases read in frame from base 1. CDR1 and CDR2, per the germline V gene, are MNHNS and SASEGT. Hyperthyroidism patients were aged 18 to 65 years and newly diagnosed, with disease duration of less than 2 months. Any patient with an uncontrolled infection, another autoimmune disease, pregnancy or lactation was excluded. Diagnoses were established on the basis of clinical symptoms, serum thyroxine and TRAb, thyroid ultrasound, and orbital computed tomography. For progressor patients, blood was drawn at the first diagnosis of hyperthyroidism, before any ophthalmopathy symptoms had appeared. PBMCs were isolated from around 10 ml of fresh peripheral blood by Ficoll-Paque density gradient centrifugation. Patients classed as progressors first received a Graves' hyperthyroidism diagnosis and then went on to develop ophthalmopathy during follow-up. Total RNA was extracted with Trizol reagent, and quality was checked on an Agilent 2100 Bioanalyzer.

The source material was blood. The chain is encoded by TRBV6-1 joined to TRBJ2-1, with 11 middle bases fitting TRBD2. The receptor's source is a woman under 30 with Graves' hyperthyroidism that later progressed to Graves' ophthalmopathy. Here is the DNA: TGTGCCAGCAGGGGACTAGCGGTTTACAATGAGCAGTTCTTC. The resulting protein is CASRGLAVYNEQFF.